This T cell receptor beta chain was documented in a study of blood T cell repertoires in COVID-19 (dated by TCRdb to between 2020 and 2021). Looking at the study overall: Samples covering the acute and convalescent phases of COVID-19 were provided by collaborators in the United States, Italy and Spain. The prospective study material was composed of cDNA or gDNA derived from T cells, B-cell-depleted T cells, or PBMCs. Deeply sampled blood TCRbeta repertoires from subjects exposed to, actively infected with, or recovered from COVID-19 were included in the dataset. The repertoires were released in a freely available public database intended as a resource for research on the immune response to SARS-CoV-2. The samples were drawn from two sources: the first 160 participants of the ongoing ImmuneRACE study, and 1,000 to 1,500 subjects contributed by 6 global collaborators. Nearly every sample came with metadata listing a de-identified subject ID, COVID-19 status, age in years and sex. Where available, HLA class I and class II types were obtained from metadata supplied by the sample provider rather than from assay-based typing. What the work shows at the level of the full study, not this receptor alone: How much clinical and demographic metadata was included differed by source and by participant, and the metadata was provided uncurated.

A note on this clone: No cognate antigen has been identified for it. There are no base qualities to consult, and no much larger clone falls within one base.

TCRbeta CDR3 regions were amplified from genomic DNA using the immunoSEQ Assay, a bias-controlled multiplex PCR. The study's own analysis went as follows. Within the assay, amplification of reference gene primers was used to estimate how many nucleated cells each sample contained. Sequence reads were collapsed and filtered to measure the absolute abundance of every unique TCRbeta CDR3 rearrangement. For each sample, productive Simpson clonality was calculated by taking the square root of Simpson's diversity index across productive rearrangements. TCRdb provides this immuneACCESS table in a form limited to in-frame rearrangements. Some clones are lacking; in checked studies, under half of them reflect an unresolved V gene, and why the rest are absent is not known. The DNA was the basis for D and trimming; V, J and clone size are from that table. In this sample the table shows fewer than 250,000 clones, just over 85% of which occur a single time. Of the sample, approximately 4.2% falls within the top ten clones.

Participants in the prospective study were enrolled through a virtual design, were aged roughly 18 to 90 years, and lived in 24 United States geographic areas. Cohort assignment in the prospective study relied on participant-reported clinical history from a screening survey and a study questionnaire. In the prospective study, mobile phlebotomists collected whole blood, serum and a nasopharyngeal or oropharyngeal swab from each participant. Over a 2-month period, participants in the prospective study had the option of providing additional blood draws and questionnaires. Before DNA extraction, blood samples from the prospective study were shipped at room temperature or frozen. CDR1 and CDR2 are read off the germline V gene as SGHDT and YYEEEE. Including cysteine and phenylalanine, the CDR3 has 16 amino acids. The sequence is cut down to CDR3 DNA, 48 bases in frame from base 1. The V end loses 4 bases and the J end loses 1 base, and a stretch of 17 bases separates them.

The sample comprised PBMCs or T cells enriched from blood (not recorded which). The sequence derives from a woman aged 40 to 49 with acute COVID-19. The sequence links TRBV5-6 to TRBJ2-5, and possibly TRBD2, on 5 matching bases. The DNA reads TGTGCCAGCAGCACCCCCGGGGAGAGCCTCCAAGAGACCCAGTACTTC. Translated, it reads CASSTPGESLQETQYF. The CDR3, completed at both ends by the reference TRBV5-6 and TRBJ2-5 genes, gives the full variable domain DAGVTQSPTHLIKTRGQQVTLRCSPKSGHDTVSWYQQALGQGPQFIFQYYEEEERQRGNFPDRFSGHQFPNYSSELNVNALLLGDSALYLCASSTPGESLQETQYFGPGTRLLVL.